These T cell receptor beta chains were read from a single sample in a study of T cell responses to AZD1222 COVID-19 vaccine. Profiled with immunoSEQ multiplex PCR; TCRdb holds only in-frame clones, not every one. The table includes 65,000 to 95,000 clones, about 85% detected once. Sequenced here: peripheral blood, sampled on day 0 of AZD1222 vaccination. The receptors were sampled from an adult in good health. The CDR3 runs from the conserved cysteine through the conserved F or W. D genes are given only for firm matches. A clone size is listed for some rows: how often the clone was seen (once, few, many), or a class if it is expanded.

J gene	clone size	D gene	CDR3 length	V gene	CDR3 DNA	CDR3 protein
TRBJ2-1	-	-	15	TRBV30	TGTGCCTGGAGAGGGGACCGTGGCTCCTACAATGAGCAGTTCTTC	CAWRGDRGSYNEQFF
TRBJ2-7	-	-	11	TRBV20-1	TGCAGTGCTTTAGGTTACTACGAGCAGTACTTC	CSALGYYEQYF
TRBJ1-1	-	-	13	TRBV2	TGTGCCAGCAGTGAAACAGACAACACTGAAGCTTTCTTT	CASSETDNTEAFF
TRBJ1-1	-	TRBD1	15	TRBV11-1	TGTGCCAGCAGCTTTTTCTCAGGGGGAAGAACTGAAGCTTTCTTT	CASSFFSGGRTEAFF
TRBJ2-3	once	TRBD2	19	TRBV5-4	TGTGCCAGCAGCTCTCGGACTAGCGGGGGCGGTACTAGCACAGATACGCAGTATTTT	CASSSRTSGGGTSTDTQYF
TRBJ1-6	-	TRBD1	14	TRBV5-1	TGCGCCAGCAGCAGGGGACAGGATAATTCACCCCTCCACTTT	CASSRGQDNSPLHF
TRBJ2-3	few	TRBD2	16	TRBV12-5	TGTGCTAGTCAGCGACTAGCGGGGGGTAGCACAGATACGCAGTATTTT	CASQRLAGGSTDTQYF
TRBJ1-3	-	TRBD1	15	TRBV9	TGTGCCAGCAGTGGGACAGGGGGACAGGGAAACACCATATATTTT	CASSGTGGQGNTIYF
TRBJ2-3	-	-	13	TRBV7-7	TGTGCTAGCAGCCGCCTGCCTAGGGATACGCAGTATTTT	CASSRLPRDTQYF
TRBJ1-4	-	TRBD1	15	TRBV7-9	TGTGCCAGCAGCTTCGCGACAGGGTCTAATGAAAAACTGTTTTTT	CASSFATGSNEKLFF
TRBJ2-7	once	TRBD2	16	TRBV15	TGTGCCACCAGCAGAGAAGGAGCGGGGGGCCTCTACGAGCAGTACTTC	CATSREGAGGLYEQYF
TRBJ2-7	-	-	14	TRBV6-5	TGTGCCAGCAGCCCACGGGAAGGGCGGTACGAGCAGTACTTC	CASSPREGRYEQYF
TRBJ1-3	-	-	15	TRBV7-9	TGTGCCAGCATCCGGGACTTGAGCTCTGGAAACACCATATATTTT	CASIRDLSSGNTIYF
TRBJ2-5	-	-	14	TRBV2	TGTGCCAGCAGTGAATACGGGGGTGGAGAGACCCAGTACTTC	CASSEYGGGETQYF
TRBJ1-5	few	-	14	TRBV30	TGTGCCTGGAGTGCTGGAAATTTCAATCAGCCCCAGCATTTT	CAWSAGNFNQPQHF
TRBJ1-3	-	TRBD1	12	TRBV6-2/TRBV6-3	TGTGCCAGCAGTGGACAGGCTGACACCATATATTTT	CASSGQADTIYF
TRBJ1-1	-	-	11	TRBV20-1	TGCAGTGGACAGATGAACACTGAAGCTTTCTTT	CSGQMNTEAFF
TRBJ2-6	-	-	14	TRBV2	TGTGCCAGCAGTGACAGGGCTGGGGCCAACGTCCTGACTTTC	CASSDRAGANVLTF
TRBJ2-7	-	TRBD1	14	TRBV4-3	TGCGCCAGCAGCCAAGGGACCGGGACAGGGTTTATCTACTTC	CASSQGTGTGFIYF
TRBJ2-1	-	-	13	TRBV7-2	TGTGCCAGCAGCTTGGGAGCATACAATGAGCAGTTCTTC	CASSLGAYNEQFF